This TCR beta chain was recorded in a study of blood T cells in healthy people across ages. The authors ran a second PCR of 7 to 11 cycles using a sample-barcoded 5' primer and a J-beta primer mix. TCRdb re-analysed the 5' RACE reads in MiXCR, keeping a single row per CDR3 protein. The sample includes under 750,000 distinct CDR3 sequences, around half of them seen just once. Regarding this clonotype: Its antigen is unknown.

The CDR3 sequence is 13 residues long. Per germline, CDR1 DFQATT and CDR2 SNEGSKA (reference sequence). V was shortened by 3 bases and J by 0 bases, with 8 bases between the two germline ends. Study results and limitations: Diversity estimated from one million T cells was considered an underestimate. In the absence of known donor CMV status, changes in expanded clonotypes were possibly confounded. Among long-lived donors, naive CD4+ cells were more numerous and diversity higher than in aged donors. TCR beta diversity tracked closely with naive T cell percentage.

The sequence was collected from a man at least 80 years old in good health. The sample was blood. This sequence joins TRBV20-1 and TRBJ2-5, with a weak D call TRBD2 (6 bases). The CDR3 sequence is CSASREYQETQYF. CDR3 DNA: TGCAGTGCTAGCCGGGAGTACCAAGAGACCCAGTACTTC.